This T cell receptor beta chain was captured in a study of CD8+CD57+ T cells in acquired aplastic anemia. Previously, flow cytometry had revealed CD8+CD57+ cell expansion in the patients chosen for sequencing. No therapy was given to patients before blood sampling. Genomic DNA provided the template from which TCR beta VDJ and CDR3 profiles were obtained. TCRdb called the reads again in MiXCR, with one record for every CDR3 protein. The sample has roughly 250,000 distinct CDR3 sequences, 47% seen once. This clonotype was counted at least ten times. The clonotype was recovered from a human donor with aplastic anemia. The sequenced sample was sorted CD4+, CD8+, or CD8+CD57+ T cells (not recorded which) from PBMCs.

CDR3 sequence: CSVGQGAGGYTF. For the CDR3, the DNA is TGCAGCGTTGGACAGGGGGCGGGGGGCTACACCTTC. V and J are TRBV29-1 and TRBJ1-2, with 10 bases matching TRBD1. V lost 4 bases, J lost 8 bases, and 4 bases stayed unmatched. This CDR3 is 12 amino acids long. CDR1 and CDR2 (germline): SQVTM, ANQGSEA. Based on the CDR3 plus reference TRBV29-1 and TRBJ1-2, the full variable domain is SAVISQKPSRDICQRGTSLTIQCQVDSQVTMMFWYRQQPGQSLTLIATANQGSEATYESGFVIDKFPISRPNLTFSTLTVSNMSPEDSSIYLCSVGQGAGGYTFGSGTRLTVV.